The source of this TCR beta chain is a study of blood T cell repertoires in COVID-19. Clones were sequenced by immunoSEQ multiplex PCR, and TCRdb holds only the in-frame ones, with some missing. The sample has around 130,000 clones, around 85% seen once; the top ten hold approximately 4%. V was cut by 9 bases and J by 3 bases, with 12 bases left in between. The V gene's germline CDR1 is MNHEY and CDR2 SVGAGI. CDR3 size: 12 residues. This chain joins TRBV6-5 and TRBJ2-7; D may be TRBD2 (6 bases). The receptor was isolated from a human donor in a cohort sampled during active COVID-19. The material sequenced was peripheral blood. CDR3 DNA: TGTGCCAGGCGGGAATTATACTACGAGCAGTACGTC. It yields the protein CARRELYYEQYV.